This T cell receptor (beta chain) was retrieved from a study of blood T cell repertoires in COVID-19. Study information: The United States, Italy and Spain supplied acute and convalescent COVID-19 samples.

Data came from immunoSEQ multiplex PCR; TCRdb stores just in-frame clones and leaves some out. Counted here are fewer than 200,000 clones, around 79% occurring once; the ten biggest clones make up under 20%. The CDR3 is 14 residues long. CDR1 and CDR2 from the germline V gene are SGHRS and YFSETQ. Details on this clone: A junction end diverges from the germline sequence, so it may reflect a read error.

The receptor was isolated from a woman in her seventies in a cohort exposed to, infected with or recovered from COVID-19 (not recorded which). This chain joins TRBV5-1 and TRBJ2-5; possible D gene TRBD2, 5 bases. Sequenced: PBMCs or T cells enriched from blood (not recorded which). The CDR3 is CASSLGSRGETQYF. Here the CDR3 DNA reads TGCGCCAGCAGTTTGGGGAGTCGGGGAGAGACCCAGTACTTC.